One and the same sample provided the 18 T cell receptor beta chains below, sequenced in a study of T cells after yellow fever vaccination. TCRdb re-analysed the 5' RACE reads in MiXCR, keeping a single row per CDR3 protein. The top ten hold roughly 0.9% of the sample, which has 240,000 or so distinct CDR3 sequences, about 7.1% seen once. Sample: CD4+ T cells sorted from PBMCs, taken 15 days after the yellow fever booster vaccination. Source of these receptors: a man aged 25-40 years who received the YFV17D yellow fever vaccine.

V is TRBV7-2 and J is TRBJ2-7; D unclear. Germline V gene sequence: CDR1 SGHTA, CDR2 FQGNSA. The CDR3 totals 15 residues. Trimming stripped 1 base from V and 1 base from J, with 11 bases between. CDR3 sequence (DNA): TGTGCCAGCAGCTTAGAAGGGAAATCGTCCTACGAGCAGTACTTC. Translated, it gives CASSLEGKSSYEQYF.

The V and J genes are TRBV6-1 and TRBJ2-7; 8 nucleotides align to TRBD2. Trimming took 3 bases from V and 2 from J; bases not matched to a gene: 12. The CDR3 is 17 residues long. Germline V CDR1 and CDR2: MNHNS, SASEGT. For the CDR3, the DNA is TGTGCCAGCAGTGAGAGAATACAAGCGGGAGCGCCCTACGAGCAGTACTTC. This translates into CASSERIQAGAPYEQYF.

The rearrangement uses TRBV20-1 and TRBJ2-1, with TRBD1 identical over 7 bases. There are 13 residues in the CDR3. CDR1 and CDR2 from the germline V gene are DFQATT and SNEGSKA (reference sequence). J lost 8 bases, V lost 6 bases, and 10 bases had no gene match. The CDR3 loop reads CSARLDRRYEQFF. The CDR3 coding sequence is TGCAGTGCCCGATTGGACAGGCGGTATGAGCAGTTCTTC.

The CDR3: CASSQTSGYYNEQFF. Written as DNA, the CDR3 is TGTGCCAGCAGTCAGACTAGCGGCTACTACAATGAGCAGTTCTTC. The chain joins TRBV16 to TRBJ2-1, with 9 nucleotides matching TRBD2. Germline trimming cut 6 bases from V and 3 bases from J; bases unmatched to any gene: 6. Germline V gives CDR1 KGHSY, CDR2 FQNENV. The CDR3 extends over 15 amino acids.

The rearrangement links TRBV20-1 to TRBJ2-1, with D maybe TRBD2 (5 bases). Trimming pared 2 bases from V and 9 bases from J, leaving 20 bases between. There are 15 residues in the CDR3. Germline CDR1 is DFQATT and CDR2 is SNEGSKA (reference sequence). The CDR3 nucleotides read TGCAGTGCTAGAAAGGGCAGCAAGGTCGAGGGTGAGCAGTTCTTC. It translates to CSARKGSKVEGEQFF.

This clonotype appeared many times. The chain's CDR3 is CASSPDRPLRGSYEQYF. For the CDR3, the DNA is TGTGCCAGTAGTCCCGACAGGCCTCTACGGGGCTCCTACGAGCAGTACTTC. The chain couples TRBV19 to TRBJ2-7; tentative D call: TRBD1 (6 bases). Germline CDR1 and CDR2: LNHDA and SQIVND (reference sequence). The CDR3 length is 17 residues. Deletions cut 5 bases from V and 0 bases from J, with 20 bases between.

This clonotype appeared many times. The CDR3: CASSLRRRNSYNEQFF. For the CDR3, the DNA is TGTGCCAGCAGTTTGAGGAGACGGAACTCCTACAATGAGCAGTTCTTC. V is TRBV12-3 or TRBV12-4 and J is TRBJ2-1, with D hard to call. This CDR3 is 16 amino acids long. V was clipped by 3 bases and J by 0 bases, with 12 bases between them.

V and J are TRBV7-2 and TRBJ2-7; 7 bases fit TRBD2. Germline loops: CDR1 SGHTA, CDR2 FQGNSA. V lost 3 bases, J lost 6 bases, and 11 bases stayed unmatched. The CDR3 runs to 15 residues. CDR3 in amino acids: CASSLRGSTHSEQYF. The CDR3 DNA is TGTGCCAGCAGCTTGCGCGGGAGTACCCATAGCGAGCAGTACTTC. The entire variable domain, with the rest obtained from reference TRBV7-2 and TRBJ2-7, is as follows: GAGVSQSPSNKVTEKGKDVELRCDPISGHTALYWYRQSLGQGLEFLIYFQGNSAPDKSGLPSDRFSAERTGGSVSTLTIQRTQQEDSAVYLCASSLRGSTHSEQYFGPGTRLTVT.

The chain uses TRBV20-1 and TRBJ2-5; the D gene could be TRBD1 or TRBD2 (5 bases each). CDR1 is DFQATT, CDR2 SNEGSKA, per germline (reference sequence). Between the trimmed V and J ends, which lost 5 bases and 5 bases, there was a span of 12 bases. The CDR3 has 12 residues. CDR3 loop: CSAGTFGETQYF. CDR3 nucleotides: TGCAGTGCTGGGACCTTTGGGGAGACCCAGTACTTC.

This clonotype was seen a few times. The rearrangement joins TRBV5-1 to TRBJ2-3, with 11 bases lining up with TRBD2. With 0 bases clipped from V and 2 bases from J, the junction kept 2 bases outside the gene matches. The germline gives CDR1 SGHRS, CDR2 YFSETQ. There are 16 residues in the CDR3. CDR3 in amino acids: CASSLASGRTTDTQYF. The DNA for the CDR3 is TGCGCCAGCAGCTTGGCTAGCGGGAGGACCACAGATACGCAGTATTTT.

In this sample, this clonotype turned up a few times. The genes are TRBV10-3 and TRBJ2-3; D is possibly TRBD1 (6 bases). Germline lookup yields CDR1 ENHRY and CDR2 SYGVKD. The CDR3 has 12 residues. The V end was cut by 4 bases, the J end by 7 bases, with 9 bases between. CDR3 sequence: CAISGTDHTQYF. The CDR3 region has the DNA TGTGCCATCAGTGGGACAGATCATACGCAGTATTTT.

The chain links TRBV28 to TRBJ2-7; D remains unclear. This CDR3 is 12 amino acids long. Trimming removed 8 bases at V and 2 bases at J, with 10 bases between. Germline CDR1 reads MDHEN; CDR2 reads SYDVKM. Here the CDR3 DNA reads TGTGCCAGCGCAAAGACTCCCTACGAGCAGTACTTC. This codes for CASAKTPYEQYF.

This clonotype has ten or more counts. This chain uses TRBV28 with TRBJ2-1, with 8 bases identical to TRBD2. Looked up from germline, CDR1 is MDHEN and CDR2 is SYDVKM. The CDR3 has 14 amino acids. V shed 6 bases, J shed 10 bases, and the junction held 11 bases outside the gene matches. CDR3 amino acids: CASRLDREGLEQFF. The CDR3 nucleotides read TGTGCCAGCAGATTAGACCGGGAGGGACTGGAGCAGTTCTTC.

V and J are TRBV28 and TRBJ2-1; D remains unclear. The V end lost 3 bases, the J end lost 11 bases, and 11 bases lay between the germline ends. Germline assignment: CDR1 MDHEN and CDR2 SYDVKM. This CDR3 has 12 amino acids. The CDR3 spells CASSFNRAQQFF. The CDR3 DNA reads as TGTGCCAGCAGTTTCAATCGGGCCCAGCAGTTCTTC.

This clonotype has ten or more counts. The chain links TRBV18 to TRBJ2-2, with 9 bases that match TRBD2. The CDR3 consists of 16 residues. Trimming removed 2 bases from V and 4 bases from J; junction bases left unmatched: 5. Germline loops: CDR1 KGHSH, CDR2 LQKENI. The CDR3 loop is CASSPTAGGFTGELFF. The CDR3 DNA follows: TGTGCCAGCTCACCAACTGCGGGAGGGTTCACCGGGGAGCTGTTTTTT.

The CDR3 region has the DNA TGTGCGTTGGGGACTAGCGCCTACGAGCAGTACTTC. The encoded protein is CALGTSAYEQYF. The rearrangement uses TRBV30 and TRBJ2-7; 10 bases map to TRBD2. This CDR3 is built from 12 residues. The germline V gene has CDR1 GTSNPN and CDR2 SVGIG (reference sequence).

Ten or more counts support this clonotype. The gene calls are TRBV7-2 and TRBJ1-1; the match to TRBD1 covers 11 bases. Germline loops: CDR1 SGHTA, CDR2 FQGNSA. The CDR3 runs 15 residues. V shed 3 bases, J shed 1 base, and the junction held 1 base outside the gene matches. CDR3 region: CASSFGQGANTEAFF. The CDR3 DNA follows: TGTGCCAGCAGCTTCGGACAGGGGGCGAACACTGAAGCTTTCTTT.

This clonotype has at least ten counts. The genes are TRBV4-3 and TRBJ2-2; D unclear. Germline assignment: CDR1 LGHNA and CDR2 YSLEER. The CDR3 is made up of 14 amino acids. V was trimmed by 0 bases and J by 6 bases, leaving 8 bases between them. CDR3 nucleotide sequence: TGCGCCAGCAGCCAAGATTATTCCGCCGGGGAGCTGTTTTTT. Its protein is CASSQDYSAGELFF.